Presented here are 27 T cell receptor beta chains from one specimen sequenced in a study of cytomegalovirus exposure and HLA in healthy donors. PCR involved 60 Vbeta and 13 Jbeta primers. Profiling relied on immunoSEQ multiplex PCR, and the TCRdb table lists in-frame clones only, not all of them. Of over 150,000 clones listed, 65% to 80% are singletons. Sequenced material: PBMCs. These receptors were taken from a man aged 35-49 years in good health and CMV-seronegative.

This chain links TRBV30 with TRBJ2-1; D is perhaps TRBD2 (5 bases). The V end lost 5 bases, the J end lost 3 bases, and 8 bases lay between the germline ends. CDR1 and CDR2 (germline): GTSNPN, SVGIG (reference sequence). The CDR3 length is 12 residues. The CDR3 coding sequence is TGTGCCTGGGGACGGGACTACAATGAGCAGTTCTTC. This translates into CAWGRDYNEQFF.

The chain couples TRBV4-2 to TRBJ2-2, with 8 nucleotides matching TRBD2. Trimming at V came to 1 base and at J to 2 bases, leaving 6 bases not matched to a gene. The CDR3 is made up of 17 amino acids. Germline V CDR1 and CDR2: LGHNA, YNFKEQ. The CDR3 loop reads CASSQAVTSANTGELFF. Written as DNA, the CDR3 is TGTGCCAGCAGCCAAGCCGTGACTAGCGCTAACACCGGGGAGCTGTTTTTT.

The V call is TRBV6-5, the J call TRBJ1-5, with 11 bases identical to TRBD1. This CDR3 is 14 amino acids long. Germline V gives CDR1 MNHEY, CDR2 SVGAGI. V dropped 2 bases and J dropped 6; count of bases not matched to a gene: 0. CDR3 sequence reads: CASSYGTGGQPQHF. CDR3 DNA sequence: TGTGCCAGCAGTTACGGGACAGGGGGTCAGCCCCAGCATTTT.

This clone was seen only once. The V call is TRBV29-1, the J call TRBJ2-1; a possible D gene is TRBD1 (6 bases). With 4 bases removed from V and 4 bases from J, the gap between germline ends came to 11 bases. CDR3 length: 13 amino acids. Germline V gene sequence: CDR1 SQVTM, CDR2 ANQGSEA. CDR3 sequence: CSVVSRGYNEQFF. CDR3 DNA sequence: TGCAGCGTTGTTTCTAGGGGGTACAATGAGCAGTTCTTC.

The gene calls are TRBV19 and TRBJ2-3; D possibly corresponds to TRBD2 (5 bases). The V gene lost 9 bases and the J gene lost 0 bases, with 13 bases spanning the gap. CDR1 LNHDA and CDR2 SQIVND come from the germline V gene (reference sequence). The CDR3 spans 14 residues. CDR3 sequence (DNA): TGTGCCAGCTCGCTTAGGACTAGCACAGATACGCAGTATTTT. This codes for CASSLRTSTDTQYF.

V and J are TRBV4-1 and TRBJ1-2, with D possibly matching TRBD1 (5 bases). This CDR3 comprises 14 residues. The V and J ends lost 1 base and 3 bases respectively, with 9 bases between them. Looked up from germline, CDR1 is MGHRA and CDR2 is YSYEKL. CDR3 region: CASSQAQDHYGYTF. In DNA form, the CDR3 reads TGCGCCAGCAGCCAAGCACAGGATCACTATGGCTACACCTTC.

The gene calls are TRBV27 and TRBJ2-5; 7 bases fit TRBD2. Trimming removed 7 bases from V and 5 bases from J; junction bases left unmatched: 10. The CDR3 runs 14 residues. CDR1 MNHEY and CDR2 SMNVEV come from the germline V gene (reference sequence). DNA for the CDR3: TGTGCCAGCAAAGATGGACTAGAGCTGGAGACCCAGTACTTC. It is translated as CASKDGLELETQYF.

V gene TRBV4-1 combines with J gene TRBJ1-5; 11 nucleotides agree with TRBD1. Germline assignment: CDR1 MGHRA and CDR2 YSYEKL. The ends lost 5 bases at V and 7 bases at J; junction bases unmatched: 7. The CDR3 length is 15 residues. The CDR3 spells CASSLDRGQGQPQHF. The DNA of the CDR3 is TGCGCCAGCAGCTTGGACAGGGGGCAGGGGCAGCCCCAGCATTTT.

J is TRBJ2-3 and V is TRBV6-4, with 16 positions matching TRBD2. CDR1 is MRHNA, CDR2 SNTAGT, per germline. Losses at the gene ends were 6 bases for V and 4 bases for J; bases not matched to a gene: 1. The length of the CDR3 is 15 residues. The CDR3 nucleotides read TGTGCCAGCAGCGGGACTAGCGGGGGGGCAGATACGCAGTATTTT. Its translation is CASSGTSGGADTQYF.

This clone showed up just a few times. The V and J genes are TRBV5-6 and TRBJ1-4, with D unresolved. The CDR3 is 12 residues long. The germline V and J ends were trimmed by 0 bases and 14 bases, with 11 bases remaining between them. The germline gives CDR1 SGHDT, CDR2 YYEEEE. The CDR3 DNA sequence: TGTGCCAGCAGCTTGGCCTCGGGGTTTCTGTTTTTT. It translates to CASSLASGFLFF.

This clone was seen a single time. J is TRBJ1-2 and V is TRBV5-1; 10 positions match TRBD1. Per the germline V gene, CDR1 is SGHRS and CDR2 is YFSETQ. Trimming cost V 4 bases and J 5 bases; bases outside gene matches: 8. The CDR3 sequence is 15 residues long. CDR3: CASSPTGGAHYGYTF. CDR3 nucleotide sequence: TGCGCCAGCAGCCCGACAGGGGGCGCGCATTATGGCTACACCTTC.

The DNA of the CDR3 is TGTGCCAGCAGCCCCAGGACTAGTCAAGAGACCCAGTACTTC. This translates into CASSPRTSQETQYF. V usage is TRBV7-2 and J usage is TRBJ2-5, with 7 bases identical to TRBD2. The CDR3 length is 14 residues. The junction had 5 bases not matched to a gene; V was cut back by 5 bases and J by 2 bases. The germline gives CDR1 SGHTA, CDR2 FQGNSA.

This clone occurred a few times. The V gene is TRBV7-9, the J gene TRBJ1-1; D not certain. This CDR3 contains 12 residues. The germline V and J ends were trimmed by 6 bases and 7 bases, with 12 bases remaining between them. The V gene's germline CDR1 is SEHNR and CDR2 FQNEAQ (reference sequence). The CDR3, as DNA: TGTGCCAGCAGGCCCCACGGCGGTGAAGCTTTCTTT. Amino acids: CASRPHGGEAFF.

This sequence joins TRBV7-8 and TRBJ1-4; 7 nucleotides align to TRBD1. The CDR3 runs to 14 residues. Trimming took 4 bases from V and 7 from J; bases not matched to a gene: 6. Germline V gives CDR1 SGHVS, CDR2 FQNEAQ. The CDR3 DNA is TGTGCCAGCAGCTCACAGGGGCTGAGTGAAAAACTGTTTTTT. Translating it yields CASSSQGLSEKLFF. The entire variable domain, with the rest obtained from reference TRBV7-8 and TRBJ1-4, is as follows: GAGVSQSPRYKVAKRGQDVALRCDPISGHVSLFWYQQALGQGPEFLTYFQNEAQLDKSGLPSDRFFAERPEGSVSTLKIQRTQQEDSAVYLCASSSQGLSEKLFFGSGTQLSVL.

This chain uses TRBV5-4 with TRBJ2-1; TRBD2 aligns across 9 bases. CDR3 length: 14 residues. Germline assignment: CDR1 SGHNT and CDR2 YYREEE (reference sequence). The V and J ends lost 5 bases and 8 bases, in that order; junction bases with no gene match: 8. In DNA form, the CDR3 reads TGTGCCAGCAGGCGGGGGGGATCTCTCGATGAGCAGTTCTTC. Its translation is CASRRGGSLDEQFF. Combining the CDR3 with reference TRBV5-4 and TRBJ2-1 gives the whole variable domain ETGVTQSPTHLIKTRGQQVTLRCSSQSGHNTVSWYQQALGQGPQFIFQYYREEENGRGNFPPRFSGLQFPNYSSELNVNALELDDSALYLCASRRGGSLDEQFFGPGTRLTVL.

With regard to this clone: At one of its ends the junction is not consistent with the germline gene, which may arise from a read error. CDR3 in DNA: TGCGCCAGCAGCCCGCGACAGGGGCACACTGAAGCTTTCTTT. Protein: CASSPRQGHTEAFF. V is TRBV7-3 and J is TRBJ1-1; 8 nucleotides match TRBD1. CDR3 length: 14 amino acids. Germline V lookup: CDR1 SGHTA, CDR2 FQGTGA.

The V and J genes are TRBV9 and TRBJ2-1; D may be TRBD1 (8 bases). V gave up 4 bases and J gave up 7 bases, with 21 bases separating them. CDR3 length equals 16 residues. Germline V gene lookup returns CDR1 SGDLS and CDR2 YYNGEE. The CDR3 is CASSIRSGQGGNEQFF. The CDR3 nucleotides are TGTGCCAGCAGCATCAGAAGTGGACAGGGAGGGAATGAGCAGTTCTTC.

This clone was seen once. This chain connects TRBV6-5 to TRBJ1-6, with a weak D call TRBD1 (5 bases). This CDR3 has 13 amino acids. V was cut by 8 bases and J by 15 bases, with 20 bases left in between. The germline V gene has CDR1 MNHEY and CDR2 SVGAGI. The CDR3 region is CASSPGLHRDLHF. CDR3 bases: TGTGCCAGCTCCCCGGGACTGCATCGAGACCTCCACTTT.

This clone was counted only a few times. The V and J genes are TRBV5-1 and TRBJ2-1; TRBD1 aligns across 7 bases. The CDR3 consists of 15 residues. Germline trimming cut 4 bases from V and 6 bases from J; bases unmatched to any gene: 10. CDR1 is SGHRS, CDR2 YFSETQ, per germline. The CDR3 sequence is CASSPGTDLSNEQFF. In DNA, the CDR3 is TGCGCCAGCAGCCCTGGGACAGACCTCTCCAATGAGCAGTTCTTC.

The chain employs TRBV27 and TRBJ1-6, with TRBD1 identical over 7 bases. V trimming: 5 bases; J trimming: 8 bases; junction bases outside the gene matches: 9. From germline, CDR1 is MNHEY and CDR2 SMNVEV (reference sequence). The CDR3 extends over 15 amino acids. The CDR3 nucleotides are TGTGCCAGCAGTCTAGGGGGCAGGGCTTATTCACCCCTCCACTTT. It codes for CASSLGGRAYSPLHF.

The chain has TRBV4-1 and TRBJ2-7; D possibly corresponds to TRBD1 (5 bases). CDR3 length equals 15 residues. From germline, CDR1 is MGHRA and CDR2 YSYEKL. V was shortened by 4 bases and J by 4 bases, with 17 bases between the two germline ends. This CDR3 reads CASSPPNSQGYEQYF. The CDR3, as DNA: TGCGCCAGCAGCCCCCCCAATAGCCAGGGTTACGAGCAGTACTTC.

This clone was observed a single time. The chain employs TRBV5-1 and TRBJ2-7; D perhaps matches TRBD1 (5 bases). Trimming took off 3 bases at V and 3 bases at J, with 13 bases between the two ends. This CDR3 spans 14 amino acids. From germline, CDR1 is SGHRS and CDR2 YFSETQ. In DNA, the CDR3 is TGCGCCAGCAGCTCTGACAGTCTTCACTACGAGCAGTACTTC. Translating gives CASSSDSLHYEQYF.

This chain links TRBV5-1 with TRBJ1-1; D not resolved. V lost 0 bases, J lost 4 bases, and 7 bases lay in between. There are 13 residues in the CDR3. CDR1 SGHRS and CDR2 YFSETQ come from the germline V gene. CDR3 residues: CASSLERGTEAFF. CDR3 in DNA: TGCGCCAGCAGCTTGGAGAGAGGCACTGAAGCTTTCTTT.

This chain connects TRBV18 to TRBJ1-2; unclear D gene. CDR1 is KGHSH and CDR2 is LQKENI in the germline V gene. Deletions cut 2 bases from V and 4 bases from J, with 8 bases between. This CDR3 has 13 residues. The CDR3 region is CASSPTGGYGYTF. In DNA form, the CDR3 reads TGTGCCAGCTCACCAACGGGTGGCTATGGCTACACCTTC.

V gene TRBV7-7 combines with J gene TRBJ2-1, with D perhaps TRBD2 (5 bases). This CDR3 spans 11 amino acids. Trimming shortened V by 11 bases and J by 8 bases, and 13 bases separated the two germline ends. Germline lookup yields CDR1 SSHAT and CDR2 FNYEAQ (reference sequence). The CDR3 DNA reads TGTGCCGTGAGGTCCGGGGATGAGCAGTTCTTC. Translation gives CAVRSGDEQFF. The variable domain in full, with the rest retrieved from reference TRBV7-7 and TRBJ2-1, is GAGVSQSPRYKVTKRGQDVTLRCDPISSHATLYWYQQALGQGPEFLTYFNYEAQPDKSGLPSDRFSAERPEGSISTLTIQRTEQRDSAMYRCAVRSGDEQFFGPGTRLTVL.

This clone was observed a handful of times. The gene calls are TRBV29-1 and TRBJ2-2; weak D call: TRBD2 (7 bases). Germline loops: CDR1 SQVTM, CDR2 ANQGSEA. V dropped 7 bases and J dropped 8 bases, with 20 bases sitting between them. CDR3 length: 14 amino acids. CDR3 amino acids: CSATHGGPTGELFF. The CDR3 bases are TGCAGCGCCACACACGGGGGGCCTACGGGGGAGCTGTTTTTT.

This clone came up a few times. The J gene is TRBJ1-1, the V gene TRBV19; perhaps TRBD1 as D (5 bases). The CDR3 totals 16 residues. Trimming pared 7 bases from V and 0 bases from J, leaving 18 bases between. Germline loops: CDR1 LNHDA, CDR2 SQIVND (reference sequence). The CDR3 is CASTPWGQGLNTEAFF. The CDR3 region has the DNA TGTGCCAGTACCCCCTGGGGTCAGGGTCTGAACACTGAAGCTTTCTTT. Supplemented by reference TRBV19 and TRBJ1-1, the full variable domain reads DGGITQSPKYLFRKEGQNVTLSCEQNLNHDAMYWYRQDPGQGLRLIYYSQIVNDFQKGDIAEGYSVSREKKESFPLTVTSAQKNPTAFYLCASTPWGQGLNTEAFFGQGTRLTVV.